The rows below give T cell receptor beta chains drawn from one sample of a study of T cell changes during pregnancy in multiple sclerosis. Measured with immunoSEQ multiplex PCR; TCRdb has only the in-frame clones, and not every one. Among 130,000 or so clones listed, roughly 96% were seen once. The sample in question was peripheral blood, obtained after pregnancy. The receptors come from a female donor with multiple sclerosis, enrolled in a pregnancy study. Both conserved end residues are part of each CDR3. The order of the fields is J gene, clone size, D gene, V gene, CDR3 protein, CDR3 DNA. The D gene is left open where the match is weak. Some rows mark clone size as missing; the rest say once, few, many or name a class of expanded clone.

j_call: TRBJ1-1; clone_size: once; d_call: TRBD1; v_call: TRBV19; cdr3_aa: CASTVTGMYTEAFF; cdr3_nt: TGTGCCAGTACCGTGACAGGGATGTACACTGAAGCTTTCTTT
j_call: TRBJ2-3; clone_size: once; d_call: TRBD2; v_call: TRBV5-1; cdr3_aa: CASSLEGLAGGLPTDTQYF; cdr3_nt: TGCGCCAGCAGCTTGGAGGGACTAGCGGGAGGACTCCCCACAGATACGCAGTATTTT
j_call: TRBJ2-2; clone_size: NA; d_call: TRBD2; v_call: TRBV27; cdr3_aa: CASSPGTSGSRSGELFF; cdr3_nt: TGTGCCAGCAGTCCCGGGACTAGCGGGAGCCGGAGCGGGGAGCTGTTTTTT
j_call: TRBJ2-2; clone_size: NA; d_call: NA; v_call: TRBV18; cdr3_aa: CASSPSREAGELFF; cdr3_nt: TGTGCCAGCTCACCATCGAGGGAGGCCGGGGAGCTGTTTTTT
j_call: TRBJ1-2; clone_size: NA; d_call: NA; v_call: TRBV25-1; cdr3_aa: CASSEAGDYGYTF; cdr3_nt: TGTGCCAGCAGTGAAGCAGGGGACTATGGCTACACCTTC
j_call: TRBJ2-3; clone_size: NA; d_call: TRBD2; v_call: TRBV28; cdr3_aa: CASTSGTSGRADTQYF; cdr3_nt: TGTGCCAGCACCTCCGGAACTAGCGGGAGGGCAGATACGCAGTATTTT
j_call: TRBJ2-7; clone_size: once; d_call: NA; v_call: TRBV7-9; cdr3_aa: CASSRGLLSYEQYF; cdr3_nt: TGTGCCAGCAGCCGTGGACTTTTGTCCTACGAGCAGTACTTC
j_call: TRBJ1-3; clone_size: NA; d_call: NA; v_call: TRBV23-1; cdr3_aa: CASSQWQSSSGNTIYF; cdr3_nt: TGCGCCAGCAGTCAATGGCAGTCAAGCTCTGGAAACACCATATATTTT
j_call: TRBJ1-1; clone_size: NA; d_call: NA; v_call: TRBV6-5; cdr3_aa: CASSYLAAGGNTEAFF; cdr3_nt: TGTGCCAGCAGTTATTTGGCCGCAGGTGGGAACACTGAAGCTTTCTTT
j_call: TRBJ2-2; clone_size: NA; d_call: TRBD2; v_call: TRBV4-3; cdr3_aa: CASSQENLGTSGRWEAGELFF; cdr3_nt: TGCGCCAGCAGCCAAGAAAATCTCGGGACTAGCGGGAGATGGGAGGCCGGGGAGCTGTTTTTT
j_call: TRBJ1-2; clone_size: NA; d_call: NA; v_call: TRBV4-2; cdr3_aa: CASSPPTDSLYGYTF; cdr3_nt: TGTGCCAGCAGCCCCCCTACAGATTCCCTCTATGGCTACACCTTC
j_call: TRBJ2-1; clone_size: once; d_call: NA; v_call: TRBV4-3; cdr3_aa: CASSPGVDPYNEQFF; cdr3_nt: TGCGCCAGCAGCCCCGGGGTAGATCCATACAATGAGCAGTTCTTC
j_call: TRBJ2-3; clone_size: NA; d_call: TRBD1; v_call: TRBV6-1; cdr3_aa: CASSERGDRYTDTQYF; cdr3_nt: TGTGCCAGCAGTGAAAGGGGGGACAGGTACACAGATACGCAGTATTTT
j_call: TRBJ2-6; clone_size: NA; d_call: NA; v_call: TRBV19; cdr3_aa: CASSERSGANVLTF; cdr3_nt: TGTGCCAGTAGTGAGCGCTCTGGGGCCAACGTCCTGACTTTC
j_call: TRBJ2-5; clone_size: NA; d_call: TRBD2; v_call: TRBV7-7; cdr3_aa: CASSLGESSGRVGQETQYF; cdr3_nt: TGTGCTAGCAGCTTAGGCGAGTCTAGCGGGAGAGTGGGCCAAGAGACCCAGTACTTC
j_call: TRBJ2-1; clone_size: NA; d_call: TRBD2; v_call: TRBV7-2; cdr3_aa: CASTYTLAGGEQFF; cdr3_nt: TGTGCCAGCACCTACACTCTAGCGGGAGGTGAGCAGTTCTTC
j_call: TRBJ2-3; clone_size: NA; d_call: NA; v_call: TRBV7-2; cdr3_aa: CASSLSTGLSTQYF; cdr3_nt: TGTGCCAGCAGCTTATCTACAGGGCTGTCGACGCAGTATTTT
j_call: TRBJ2-7; clone_size: once; d_call: NA; v_call: TRBV18; cdr3_aa: CASSPDRTYEQYF; cdr3_nt: TGTGCCAGCTCACCAGACAGAACCTACGAGCAGTACTTC
j_call: TRBJ1-5; clone_size: NA; d_call: NA; v_call: TRBV18; cdr3_aa: CASSPAGNSNQPQHF; cdr3_nt: TGTGCCAGCTCACCAGCGGGAAATAGCAATCAGCCCCAGCATTTT
j_call: TRBJ2-1; clone_size: NA; d_call: NA; v_call: TRBV2; cdr3_aa: CASSEVGGHPYNEQFF; cdr3_nt: TGTGCCAGCAGTGAAGTGGGGGGGCACCCTTACAATGAGCAGTTCTTC
j_call: TRBJ1-4; clone_size: NA; d_call: NA; v_call: TRBV28; cdr3_aa: CASSHTGGNEKLFF; cdr3_nt: TGTGCCAGCAGTCATACGGGGGGTAATGAAAAACTGTTTTTT
j_call: TRBJ1-2; clone_size: NA; d_call: TRBD1; v_call: TRBV27; cdr3_aa: CASSLGTGGGYGYTF; cdr3_nt: TGTGCCAGCAGTTTAGGGACAGGGGGAGGTTATGGCTACACCTTC
j_call: TRBJ1-1; clone_size: NA; d_call: NA; v_call: TRBV10-3; cdr3_aa: CAISRGASEAFF; cdr3_nt: TGTGCCATCAGCCGCGGGGCTTCTGAAGCTTTCTTT
j_call: TRBJ1-4; clone_size: once; d_call: NA; v_call: TRBV7-8; cdr3_aa: CASSLVGQSYEKLFF; cdr3_nt: TGTGCCAGCAGCTTAGTCGGACAGAGCTATGAAAAACTGTTTTTT
j_call: TRBJ1-1; clone_size: few; d_call: NA; v_call: TRBV6-4; cdr3_aa: CASSDGLGAQEVTEAFF; cdr3_nt: TGTGCCAGCAGTGATGGACTGGGGGCGCAGGAGGTCACTGAAGCTTTCTTT
j_call: TRBJ2-7; clone_size: NA; d_call: NA; v_call: TRBV28; cdr3_aa: CASSFRDEQYF; cdr3_nt: TGTGCCAGCAGTTTCAGGGACGAGCAGTACTTC
j_call: TRBJ1-5; clone_size: once; d_call: NA; v_call: TRBV28; cdr3_aa: CATGLGLNQPQHF; cdr3_nt: TGTGCCACCGGGCTGGGACTCAATCAGCCCCAGCATTTT
j_call: TRBJ1-2; clone_size: NA; d_call: NA; v_call: TRBV29-1; cdr3_aa: CSATGLQFYGYTF; cdr3_nt: TGCAGCGCGACGGGACTTCAGTTCTATGGCTACACCTTC
j_call: TRBJ2-7; clone_size: NA; d_call: NA; v_call: TRBV5-4; cdr3_aa: CASSSWLSGSYEQYF; cdr3_nt: TGTGCCAGCAGCTCGTGGCTCAGCGGCTCCTACGAGCAGTACTTC
j_call: TRBJ2-7; clone_size: NA; d_call: TRBD2; v_call: TRBV28; cdr3_aa: CASSFEGGRDEQYF; cdr3_nt: TGTGCCAGCAGTTTTGAGGGAGGGCGGGACGAGCAGTACTTC
j_call: TRBJ2-5; clone_size: NA; d_call: NA; v_call: TRBV9; cdr3_aa: CASSVQTGNLQETQYF; cdr3_nt: TGTGCCAGCAGCGTGCAAACCGGGAACCTCCAAGAGACCCAGTACTTC
j_call: TRBJ1-2; clone_size: NA; d_call: NA; v_call: TRBV7-9; cdr3_aa: CASSRPLENGYTF; cdr3_nt: TGTGCCAGCAGCCGACCACTAGAAAATGGCTACACCTTC
j_call: TRBJ1-1; clone_size: NA; d_call: NA; v_call: TRBV27; cdr3_aa: CASSFSGSSSAFF; cdr3_nt: TGTGCCAGCAGTTTTTCGGGAAGTTCTTCAGCTTTCTTT
j_call: TRBJ2-3; clone_size: NA; d_call: NA; v_call: TRBV15; cdr3_aa: CATSGLSGVTDTQYF; cdr3_nt: TGTGCCACCAGCGGGTTATCGGGGGTCACAGATACGCAGTATTTT
j_call: TRBJ2-1; clone_size: NA; d_call: TRBD2; v_call: TRBV4-1; cdr3_aa: CASSWTSGSTEQFF; cdr3_nt: TGCGCCAGCAGCTGGACTAGCGGGAGTACTGAGCAGTTCTTC
j_call: TRBJ1-4; clone_size: NA; d_call: TRBD1; v_call: TRBV7-9; cdr3_aa: CASSWDSTYGNEKLFF; cdr3_nt: TGTGCCAGCAGCTGGGACAGCACCTATGGAAATGAAAAACTGTTTTTT
j_call: TRBJ1-2; clone_size: once; d_call: TRBD1; v_call: TRBV28; cdr3_aa: CASTMTGWGANYGYTF; cdr3_nt: TGTGCCAGCACCATGACAGGGTGGGGAGCTAACTATGGCTACACCTTC
j_call: TRBJ1-2; clone_size: once; d_call: NA; v_call: TRBV5-1; cdr3_aa: CASSLGAGVLDGGYTF; cdr3_nt: TGCGCCAGCAGCTTGGGGGCAGGGGTCTTGGACGGAGGCTACACCTTC
j_call: TRBJ1-1; clone_size: NA; d_call: TRBD1; v_call: TRBV6-5; cdr3_aa: CASSYFQGALTEAFF; cdr3_nt: TGTGCCAGCAGTTACTTTCAGGGGGCGCTCACTGAAGCTTTCTTT
j_call: TRBJ1-4; clone_size: NA; d_call: TRBD1; v_call: TRBV5-6; cdr3_aa: CASSLWSRGWDEKLFF; cdr3_nt: TGTGCCAGCAGCTTATGGTCCAGGGGGTGGGATGAAAAACTGTTTTTT